These 17 T cell receptor beta chains were all obtained from the same sample, sequenced in a study of CD8 T cells in Susac syndrome. Reverse transcription of about 0.45 to 1 ug RNA was carried out with random hexamers. One entry per CDR3 protein, called by TCRdb with MiXCR from the immunoSEQ multiplex PCR reads. Of about 150,000 distinct CDR3 sequences listed, 85% to 95% were seen once; the top ten hold over 0.1%. Sequenced input: CD4+ T cells from PBMCs. The receptors derive from a human donor with multiple sclerosis.

In this sample, this clonotype turned up a few times. J is TRBJ1-1 and V is TRBV7-9; D gene ambiguous. The CDR3 has 13 residues. Germline CDR1 reads SEHNR; CDR2 reads FQNEAQ (reference sequence). Deletions cut 1 base from V and 1 base from J, with 4 bases between. The CDR3: CASSLEGNTEAFF. The CDR3 DNA reads TGTGCCAGCAGCTTAGAGGGGAACACTGAAGCTTTCTTT.

The chain couples TRBV19 to TRBJ2-1; D is ambiguous. This CDR3 has 15 amino acids. Germline V gene sequence: CDR1 LNHDA, CDR2 SQIVND (reference sequence). V was cut by 3 bases and J by 4 bases, with 13 bases left in between. The CDR3 coding sequence is TGTGCCAGTAGTATGACCCTTCCCTTTTACAATGAGCAGTTCTTC. This encodes CASSMTLPFYNEQFF.

The chain carries TRBV30 and TRBJ1-2; D gene unclear. Trimming stripped 3 bases from V and 8 bases from J, with 16 bases between. From germline, CDR1 is GTSNPN and CDR2 SVGIG (reference sequence). The CDR3 covers 13 residues. The CDR3 here is CAWSLGSLSGYTF. Written as DNA, the CDR3 is TGTGCCTGGAGCCTTGGCAGTTTAAGCGGCTACACCTTC.

V is TRBV6-2 or TRBV6-3 and J is TRBJ2-7; 7 bases align to TRBD1. Germline V lookup: CDR1 MNHEY, CDR2 SVGEGT. This CDR3 is 16 amino acids long. The V segment lost 5 bases and the J segment 1 base; nucleotides outside the gene matches: 11. The CDR3 DNA follows: TGTGCCAGCAGTGCACCGGGACAGACTCTATCCTACGAGCAGTACTTC. Protein product: CASSAPGQTLSYEQYF.

The genes are TRBV29-1 and TRBJ1-1; perhaps TRBD1 as D (5 bases). Trimming left V 0 bases short and J 1 base short, with 18 bases between. The CDR3 contains 17 residues. Germline V gene sequence: CDR1 SQVTM, CDR2 ANQGSEA. The CDR3 DNA follows: TGCAGCGTTGAAGAAGGGCGGCGAGGGGTTAAGAACACTGAAGCTTTCTTT. This gives the protein CSVEEGRRGVKNTEAFF.

The chain joins TRBV12-3 or TRBV12-4 to TRBJ2-3, with D possibly TRBD2 on 5 matching bases. V was trimmed by 7 bases and J by 6 bases, leaving 14 bases between them. There are 13 residues in the CDR3. CDR3 amino acids: CASIPDWTDTQYF. CDR3 bases: TGTGCCAGCATCCCGGACTGGACGGATACGCAGTATTTT.

CDR3 region: CASFTSGSSYEQYF. The CDR3 DNA is TGTGCCAGTTTCACTTCCGGGAGCAGCTACGAGCAGTACTTC. This chain uses TRBV28 with TRBJ2-7; D may be TRBD2 (6 bases). The CDR3 loop spans 14 amino acids. CDR1 is MDHEN, CDR2 SYDVKM, per germline. Trimming took off 9 bases at V and 3 bases at J, with 18 bases between the two ends.

This chain links TRBV7-3 with TRBJ2-3; 9 nucleotides agree with TRBD2. The V and J ends lost 1 base and 4 bases, in that order; junction bases with no gene match: 6. CDR1 is SGHTA and CDR2 is FQGTGA in the germline V gene. The length of the CDR3 is 16 residues. CDR3 nucleotides: TGTGCCAGCAGCTTAAGGCTAGCGGGACCCGCAGATACGCAGTATTTT. Translation: CASSLRLAGPADTQYF. Complete variable domain (other parts from reference TRBV7-3 and TRBJ2-3): GAGVSQTPSNKVTEKGKYVELRCDPISGHTALYWYRQSLGQGPEFLIYFQGTGAADDSGLPNDRFFAVRPEGSVSTLKIQRTERGDSAVYLCASSLRLAGPADTQYFGPGTRLTVL.

The gene calls are TRBV6-5 and TRBJ2-3; TRBD1 matches 7 bases. Trimming took 7 bases from V and 2 from J; bases not matched to a gene: 9. In germline, CDR1 is MNHEY, CDR2 SVGAGI. This CDR3 has 15 residues. The CDR3 is CASTTRGQLTDTQYF. CDR3 sequence (DNA): TGTGCCAGCACCACACGGGGACAGCTCACAGATACGCAGTATTTT.

A single count supports this clonotype. The V and J genes are TRBV4-1 and TRBJ1-3, with D maybe TRBD1 (6 bases). Germline assignment: CDR1 MGHRA and CDR2 YSYEKL. The CDR3 contains 18 residues. V gave up 1 base and J gave up 1 base, with 17 bases separating them. CDR3 nucleotides: TGCGCCAGCAGCCAAGGGTCGTCCAGGGGTCGGTCTGGAAACACCATATATTTT. This sequence encodes CASSQGSSRGRSGNTIYF.

V gene TRBV20-1 combines with J gene TRBJ1-5; no clear D gene. Germline values: CDR1 DFQATT, CDR2 SNEGSKA (reference sequence). This CDR3 spans 16 amino acids. V shed 6 bases and J shed 2 bases, with 20 bases lying between them. CDR3 sequence (DNA): TGCAGTGCCCTCCCGGCAGGTAGCTGGGGCAATCAGCCCCAGCATTTT. The encoded protein is CSALPAGSWGNQPQHF.

The J gene is TRBJ2-3, the V gene TRBV29-1, with a weak D call TRBD1 (6 bases). Germline assignment: CDR1 SQVTM and CDR2 ANQGSEA. CDR3 size: 14 residues. V gave up 8 bases and J gave up 1 base, with 16 bases separating them. CDR3 bases: TGCAGCACCTTAGGGGGTCTCGGCACAGATACGCAGTATTTT. Its protein product is CSTLGGLGTDTQYF.

The J gene is TRBJ2-3, the V gene TRBV20-1; 9 bases are shared with TRBD2. J gave up 1 base and V 4 bases, and 9 bases lay outside the gene matches. Germline V lookup: CDR1 DFQATT, CDR2 SNEGSKA (reference sequence). The CDR3 has 16 amino acids. The CDR3 protein is CSATPVSGRRTDTQYF. The CDR3 region has the DNA TGCAGTGCTACCCCCGTCAGCGGGAGGCGCACAGATACGCAGTATTTT.

The gene calls are TRBV12-3 or TRBV12-4 and TRBJ2-1; tentative D call: TRBD1 (5 bases). V was shortened by 4 bases and J by 3 bases, with 7 bases between the two germline ends. The CDR3 spans 13 residues. The DNA for the CDR3 is TGTGCCAGCAGTTCAGGGTACTACAATGAGCAGTTCTTC. Translated: CASSSGYYNEQFF.

The V call is TRBV28, the J call TRBJ2-2, with 8 bases fitting TRBD1. J lost 7 bases, V lost 6 bases, and 4 bases had no gene match. Germline CDR1 MDHEN, CDR2 SYDVKM. The CDR3 sequence is 13 residues long. The CDR3 DNA follows: TGTGCCAGCAGGTCAGGGGGCATCGGGGAGCTGTTTTTT. Translation gives CASRSGGIGELFF.

This clonotype was recorded only once. This CDR3 is CASSSGPPSGTDTQYF. CDR3 nucleotides: TGTGCCAGTAGTAGTGGTCCACCGTCGGGCACAGATACGCAGTATTTT. The chain links TRBV19 to TRBJ2-3; D remains ambiguous. This CDR3 has 16 residues. V was clipped by 4 bases and J by 1 base, with 15 bases between them. Germline V gene sequence: CDR1 LNHDA, CDR2 SQIVND (reference sequence).

This chain connects TRBV7-3 to TRBJ2-2, with 7 bases identical to TRBD1. The length of the CDR3 is 13 residues. V was pared by 5 bases and J by 6 bases, with 3 bases of the junction left unmatched. The germline gives CDR1 SGHTA, CDR2 FQGTGA. Here the CDR3 reads CASSHDRAGELFF. In nucleotides, the CDR3 is TGTGCCAGCAGCCACGACAGGGCCGGGGAGCTGTTTTTT. The variable domain in full, completed from reference TRBV7-3 and TRBJ2-2, reads GAGVSQTPSNKVTEKGKYVELRCDPISGHTALYWYRQSLGQGPEFLIYFQGTGAADDSGLPNDRFFAVRPEGSVSTLKIQRTERGDSAVYLCASSHDRAGELFFGEGSRLTVL.